A selection of T cell receptor beta chains follows, all from one sample in a study of T cell responses to AZD1222 COVID-19 vaccine. Some clones are missing from TCRdb's copy, which holds only in-frame ones; the method was immunoSEQ multiplex PCR. Counted here are fewer than 200,000 clones, around 90% occurring once; the ten biggest clones make up 2.6%. Specimen: peripheral blood, collected on day 0 of AZD1222 vaccination. The receptors derive from an adult in good health. Both conserved end residues are part of each CDR3. Each record gives: V gene, D gene, J gene, clone size, CDR3 DNA, CDR3 protein. The D gene is left open where the match is weak. Where a row states a size, it is once, few, many or the class of an expanded clone; other rows omit it.

V: TRBV5-1
D: TRBD1
J: TRBJ1-4
size: -
DNA: TGCGCCGGCAGCGTCGGACAGGGTATCAATGAAAAACTGTTTTTT
CDR3: CAGSVGQGINEKLFF

V: TRBV4-2
D: TRBD2
J: TRBJ2-1
size: once
DNA: TGTGCCAGCAGCCAAGGGGGGGGGAATGAGCAGTTCTTC
CDR3: CASSQGGGNEQFF

V: TRBV4-2
D: -
J: TRBJ1-1
size: -
DNA: TGTGCCAGCAGCCAAGTTTATTGGAGGGGGGCGTGGACTGAAGCTTTCTTT
CDR3: CASSQVYWRGAWTEAFF

V: TRBV19
D: TRBD1
J: TRBJ2-2
size: -
DNA: TGTGCCAGTAGTCGGGACAGGGGTAGAAACACCGGGGAGCTGTTTTTT
CDR3: CASSRDRGRNTGELFF

V: TRBV18
D: -
J: TRBJ1-5
size: -
DNA: TGTGCCAGCTCACGACAAGGGACAATTAGCAATCAGCCCCAGCATTTT
CDR3: CASSRQGTISNQPQHF

V: TRBV15
D: -
J: TRBJ2-4
size: -
DNA: TGTGCCACCAGCAGAGGAACGGGACTGGTCAAAAACATTCAGTACTTC
CDR3: CATSRGTGLVKNIQYF

V: TRBV6-6
D: TRBD2
J: TRBJ2-7
size: once
DNA: TGTGCCAGCAGTCTACTAGCGGGACTCTCTAATTACTACGAGCAGTACTTC
CDR3: CASSLLAGLSNYYEQYF

V: TRBV29-1
D: -
J: TRBJ1-1
size: -
DNA: TGCAGCGTTGAATGGGGGGGAGTGGGCACTGAAGCTTTCTTT
CDR3: CSVEWGGVGTEAFF

V: TRBV12-3/TRBV12-4
D: -
J: TRBJ1-1
size: -
DNA: TGTGCCAGCAGTTTAGGGTTAAAGGGTGAAGCTTTCTTT
CDR3: CASSLGLKGEAFF

V: TRBV4-2
D: -
J: TRBJ2-7
size: -
DNA: TGTGCCAGCAGCCAAGTTCCTGGTCACAGGGACGAGCAGTACTTC
CDR3: CASSQVPGHRDEQYF

V: TRBV11-1
D: -
J: TRBJ2-5
size: -
DNA: TGTGCCAGCAGCCCTACCCGGGGAGGCGAGACCCAGTACTTC
CDR3: CASSPTRGGETQYF

V: TRBV30
D: -
J: TRBJ1-3
size: -
DNA: TGTGCCTGGAGCGTCGGGGATCCTGGAAACACCATATATTTT
CDR3: CAWSVGDPGNTIYF

V: TRBV27
D: TRBD1
J: TRBJ1-1
size: -
DNA: TGTGCCAGCAGTACGACAGGGCGGGCTGAAGCTTTCTTT
CDR3: CASSTTGRAEAFF

V: TRBV11-2
D: TRBD1
J: TRBJ2-7
size: -
DNA: TGTGCCAGCAGCTTCGCCGGGACAGCCTCCTACGAGCAGTACTTC
CDR3: CASSFAGTASYEQYF

V: TRBV2
D: TRBD1
J: TRBJ1-6
size: -
DNA: TGTGCCAGCAGTAAGGGACAGGGAGATAATTCACCCCTCCACTTT
CDR3: CASSKGQGDNSPLHF

V: TRBV10-3
D: -
J: TRBJ2-2
size: -
DNA: TGTGCCATCAGTGATTCTTCCGGGAAAAACACCGGGGAGCTGTTTTTT
CDR3: CAISDSSGKNTGELFF

V: TRBV6-1
D: TRBD2
J: TRBJ2-7
size: once
DNA: TGTGCCAGCAGTCCCCGACTAGCGGGGACCGACGAGCAGTACTTC
CDR3: CASSPRLAGTDEQYF

V: TRBV6-5
D: -
J: TRBJ1-4
size: -
DNA: TGTGCCAGCACTCCCAGGGGTTCGGGTGGAAAACTGTTTTTT
CDR3: CASTPRGSGGKLFF

V: TRBV27
D: -
J: TRBJ1-6
size: -
DNA: TGTGCCAGCAGTTTGGCCTCCGGGACAACAAATTCACCCCTCCACTTT
CDR3: CASSLASGTTNSPLHF

V: TRBV30
D: -
J: TRBJ2-3
size: -
DNA: TGTGCCTGGAGTGTAAGTGGGGGCACAGATACGCAGTATTTT
CDR3: CAWSVSGGTDTQYF

V: TRBV29-1
D: -
J: TRBJ1-1
size: once
DNA: TGCAGCGTTGTTCCACCATTGATGGGGCTGAACACTGAAGCTTTCTTT
CDR3: CSVVPPLMGLNTEAFF

V: TRBV4-1
D: TRBD1
J: TRBJ1-1
size: few
DNA: TGCGCCAGCAGCCACCAGGAGGGGGGACAGGGGACGAACACTGAAGCTTTCTTT
CDR3: CASSHQEGGQGTNTEAFF

V: TRBV12-3/TRBV12-4
D: -
J: TRBJ2-5
size: -
DNA: TGTGCCAGCAGTCCGGGCAGGGAGACCCAGTACTTC
CDR3: CASSPGRETQYF

V: TRBV6-6
D: -
J: TRBJ1-4
size: -
DNA: TGTGCCAGCAGCATATATGAAAAACTGTTTTTT
CDR3: CASSIYEKLFF

V: TRBV6-5
D: -
J: TRBJ1-5
size: -
DNA: TGTGCCAGCAGTCGACAGCTCAATCAGCCCCAGCATTTT
CDR3: CASSRQLNQPQHF

V: TRBV6-5
D: -
J: TRBJ2-5
size: -
DNA: TGTGCCAGCAGTTACTCCTACAGTTCCCAAGAGACCCAGTACTTC
CDR3: CASSYSYSSQETQYF

V: TRBV27
D: -
J: TRBJ1-1
size: -
DNA: TGTGCCAGCAGTTTAGTGGAGAACACTGAAGCTTTCTTT
CDR3: CASSLVENTEAFF

V: TRBV3-1/TRBV3-2
D: -
J: TRBJ2-7
size: -
DNA: TGTGCCAGCAGCCAAGTTGTGGCCCACGAGCAGTACTTC
CDR3: CASSQVVAHEQYF

V: TRBV30
D: TRBD1
J: TRBJ2-2
size: -
DNA: TGTGCCTGGAGCCTCAGACAGGGCCGCACCGGGGAGCTGTTTTTT
CDR3: CAWSLRQGRTGELFF

V: TRBV4-2
D: -
J: TRBJ1-1
size: -
DNA: TGTGCCAGCAGCCAAGCCCGGGGGACTGAAGCTTTCTTT
CDR3: CASSQARGTEAFF

V: TRBV6-6
D: TRBD2
J: TRBJ2-5
size: -
DNA: TGTGCCAGCTCCCCCGGGGGGGGCTGGCAAGAGACCCAGTACTTC
CDR3: CASSPGGGWQETQYF

V: TRBV29-1
D: -
J: TRBJ1-2
size: -
DNA: TGCAGCGCCGACGACACGAGTGACTATGGCTACACCTTC
CDR3: CSADDTSDYGYTF

V: TRBV11-2
D: -
J: TRBJ1-1
size: once
DNA: TGTGCCACCGCTAACAGCAGGCCTACCTTAGGGGGGAACACTGAAGCTTTCTTT
CDR3: CATANSRPTLGGNTEAFF

V: TRBV10-3
D: TRBD2
J: TRBJ2-1
size: -
DNA: TGTGCCATCAGTGACACCGGGACTAGCGTCAACAATGAGCAGTTCTTC
CDR3: CAISDTGTSVNNEQFF

V: TRBV27
D: -
J: TRBJ1-1
size: -
DNA: TGTGCCAGCAGTTTGCGGGAGGGGCGAAACACTGAAGCTTTCTTT
CDR3: CASSLREGRNTEAFF

V: TRBV19
D: TRBD2
J: TRBJ2-2
size: -
DNA: TGTGCCAGCCATGTCCCTCTCACTAGCGGGAGGGCCGGGGAGCTGTTTTTT
CDR3: CASHVPLTSGRAGELFF

V: TRBV7-2
D: -
J: TRBJ2-1
size: -
DNA: TGTGCCAGCAGCTTAAGTCGGAGTCCCTACAATGAGCAGTTCTTC
CDR3: CASSLSRSPYNEQFF

V: TRBV11-2
D: TRBD2
J: TRBJ2-3
size: -
DNA: TGTGCCAGCAGCTTGTACCTAGCGGGAGGGCGCGTGGGCACAGATACGCAGTATTTT
CDR3: CASSLYLAGGRVGTDTQYF

V: TRBV12-3/TRBV12-4
D: -
J: TRBJ1-1
size: few
DNA: TGTGCCAGCAGTTTAGGGCCGAACACTGAAGCTTTCTTT
CDR3: CASSLGPNTEAFF

V: TRBV5-1
D: -
J: TRBJ1-1
size: -
DNA: TGCGCCAGCAGCTTGGAGGGCAGGGAGGCCCGAAACACTGAAGCTTTCTTT
CDR3: CASSLEGREARNTEAFF

V: TRBV19
D: -
J: TRBJ1-2
size: -
DNA: TGTGCCAGTAGTGCCCAGGGTCGTGGTGGCTACACCTTC
CDR3: CASSAQGRGGYTF

V: TRBV3-1/TRBV3-2
D: -
J: TRBJ1-2
size: -
DNA: TGTGCCAGCGCGACAGGAACCCGCGGCTACACCTTC
CDR3: CASATGTRGYTF

V: TRBV11-3
D: TRBD1
J: TRBJ2-1
size: once
DNA: TGTGCCAGCAGCCCATCAGGGGGCGGTTCCTACAATGAGCAGTTCTTC
CDR3: CASSPSGGGSYNEQFF

V: TRBV10-3
D: -
J: TRBJ1-1
size: -
DNA: TGTGCCATCAGTGAGTCTGGTTCCAAGAACACTGAAGCTTTCTTT
CDR3: CAISESGSKNTEAFF

V: TRBV7-9
D: TRBD1
J: TRBJ2-7
size: -
DNA: TGTGCCAGCGCTGGGACAGGGGACGAGCAGTACTTC
CDR3: CASAGTGDEQYF

V: TRBV6-6
D: TRBD2
J: TRBJ2-7
size: -
DNA: TGTGCCAGCAGTCTAGCGGGAGGAACGGTTTGGCCCTACGAGCAGTACTTC
CDR3: CASSLAGGTVWPYEQYF

V: TRBV6-5
D: -
J: TRBJ1-5
size: once
DNA: TGTGCCAGCAGTCCCACACAGGGCGGGCAGCCCCAGCATTTT
CDR3: CASSPTQGGQPQHF

V: TRBV29-1
D: -
J: TRBJ2-7
size: -
DNA: TGCAGCGTTGATGGAGGGGACGAGCAGTACTTC
CDR3: CSVDGGDEQYF

V: TRBV18
D: -
J: TRBJ2-3
size: -
DNA: TGTGCCAGCTCATCTGTTGATACGCAGTATTTT
CDR3: CASSSVDTQYF

V: TRBV5-4
D: -
J: TRBJ2-2
size: -
DNA: TGTGCCAGCAGCGCCGCAGGGGAAGTCGGGGAGCTGTTTTTT
CDR3: CASSAAGEVGELFF

V: TRBV19
D: TRBD1
J: TRBJ1-3
size: -
DNA: TGTGCCAGTAGTCCCCGACAGGGTCTCTCTGGAAACACCATATATTTT
CDR3: CASSPRQGLSGNTIYF

V: TRBV27
D: -
J: TRBJ1-3
size: -
DNA: TGTGCCAGCAGTTCTCTCCCGACCGGCTTCTCTGGAAACACCATATATTTT
CDR3: CASSSLPTGFSGNTIYF

V: TRBV19
D: TRBD2
J: TRBJ2-3
size: -
DNA: TGTGCCAGTAGTGGGAGACTAGCGGGAGCCCCAGATACGCAGTATTTT
CDR3: CASSGRLAGAPDTQYF

V: TRBV2
D: TRBD1
J: TRBJ1-2
size: few
DNA: TGTGCCAGCGAGGGACAGGGGGTCTATGGCTACACCTTC
CDR3: CASEGQGVYGYTF

V: TRBV25-1
D: -
J: TRBJ1-3
size: once
DNA: TGTGCCAGCAGTGAAAGGGACCTCTCTGGAAACACCATATATTTT
CDR3: CASSERDLSGNTIYF

V: TRBV25-1
D: TRBD1
J: TRBJ2-7
size: -
DNA: TGTGCCAGCAGTGAATTGGGACAGATCTACGAGCAGTACTTC
CDR3: CASSELGQIYEQYF

V: TRBV27
D: -
J: TRBJ1-5
size: -
DNA: TGTGCCAGCAGCCCAACACAGGTTCTACCCCATAGCAATCAGCCCCAGCATTTT
CDR3: CASSPTQVLPHSNQPQHF